Listed here are 32 T cell receptor beta chains from one sample, sequenced in a study of neurological immune-mediated disorders. TCRdb recomputed calls from the 5' RACE reads with MiXCR, one row per CDR3 protein. The sample lists approximately 90,000 distinct CDR3 sequences, roughly 4% occurring once. The sequenced sample consisted of PBMCs. All receptors derive from a woman between 18 and 29 years old with multiple sclerosis.

This clonotype has at least ten counts. J is TRBJ2-7 and V is TRBV10-3, with 8 bases aligning to TRBD2. This CDR3 has 18 residues. With V trimmed by 4 bases and J by 3 bases, 17 bases remained unmatched. In germline, CDR1 is ENHRY, CDR2 SYGVKD. Here the CDR3 reads CAISGVRRGGLDDYEQYF. Written as DNA, the CDR3 is TGTGCCATCAGTGGGGTCCGACGGGGGGGCCTTGACGACTACGAGCAGTACTTC.

This clonotype was counted ten times or more. This chain uses TRBV5-6 with TRBJ2-3; 10 positions match TRBD1. Germline loops: CDR1 SGHDT, CDR2 YYEEEE. V shed 1 base, J shed 4 bases, and the junction held 9 bases outside the gene matches. The CDR3 is 17 residues long. CDR3 in DNA: TGTGCCAGCAGCTTGCTTCGACAGGGGGCTCGCCCAGATACGCAGTATTTT. Translating gives CASSLLRQGARPDTQYF.

This clonotype was counted ten times or more. The chain joins TRBV3-1 to TRBJ2-1; D perhaps matches TRBD2 (5 bases). CDR1 is LGHDT, CDR2 YNNKEL, per germline (reference sequence). This CDR3 contains 14 residues. Trimming took 4 bases from V and 10 from J, leaving 17 bases between them. For the CDR3, the DNA is TGTGCCAGCAGCCCGATGGGCGGGCTGGGGGAGCAGTTCTTC. This gives the protein CASSPMGGLGEQFF.

This clonotype was seen many times. The gene calls are TRBV5-1 and TRBJ2-7; D might be TRBD2 (7 bases). The CDR3 is made up of 15 amino acids. Trimming stripped 2 bases from V and 2 bases from J, with 14 bases between. Germline CDR1 SGHRS, CDR2 YFSETQ. CDR3 residues: CASSLAGGLPYEQYF. In nucleotides, the CDR3 is TGCGCCAGCAGCTTAGCCGGGGGGCTCCCCTACGAGCAGTACTTC. Combining the CDR3 with reference TRBV5-1 and TRBJ2-7 gives the whole variable domain KAGVTQTPRYLIKTRGQQVTLSCSPISGHRSVSWYQQTPGQGLQFLFEYFSETQRNKGNFPGRFSGRQFSNSRSEMNVSTLELGDSALYLCASSLAGGLPYEQYFGPGTRLTVT.

This clonotype was seen repeatedly, ten times or more. The gene calls are TRBV5-1 and TRBJ2-3; D may match TRBD1 or TRBD2 (5 bases each). Germline V lookup: CDR1 SGHRS, CDR2 YFSETQ. The CDR3 contains 16 residues. The V and J ends lost 4 bases and 3 bases respectively, with 18 bases between them. The CDR3 DNA sequence: TGCGCCAGCAGCGGGGGACGCCGAATACTGACAGATACGCAGTATTTT. Protein sequence: CASSGGRRILTDTQYF.

In this sample, this clonotype turned up many times. The gene calls are TRBV4-1 and TRBJ2-7; D perhaps matches TRBD2 (7 bases). The CDR3 is 15 residues long. CDR1 is MGHRA and CDR2 is YSYEKL in the germline V gene. The germline V and J ends were trimmed by 0 bases and 6 bases, with 15 bases remaining between them. The CDR3 protein is CASSQEVQGLLEQYF. CDR3 in DNA: TGCGCCAGCAGCCAAGAAGTACAGGGACTACTCGAGCAGTACTTC.

This clonotype was seen ten or more times. DNA for the CDR3: TGTGCCAGCAGTTATTATCAGGGTGGTAATTCACCCCTCCACTTT. It codes for CASSYYQGGNSPLHF. The chain is built from TRBV6-5 and TRBJ1-6; possible D gene TRBD1, 5 bases. Trimming took 3 bases from V and 6 from J, leaving 12 bases between them. The CDR3 loop spans 15 amino acids. The germline CDR1 and CDR2 sequences are MNHEY and SVGAGI.

This clonotype was seen many times. The gene calls are TRBV6-1 and TRBJ2-2; possibly TRBD2 for D (6 bases). Trimming pared 1 base from V and 4 bases from J, leaving 10 bases between. Germline-derived CDR1 and CDR2 are MNHNS and SASEGT. The CDR3 covers 15 residues. The CDR3 sequence is CASSEEVGSTGELFF. The DNA of the CDR3 is TGTGCCAGCAGTGAAGAGGTCGGGAGCACCGGGGAGCTGTTTTTT.

There are many counts of this clonotype. CDR3 residues: CASLPGGPEETQYF. As DNA, the CDR3 is TGTGCCTCCCTGCCCGGGGGCCCCGAAGAGACCCAGTACTTC. The chain carries TRBV30 and TRBJ2-5, with D perhaps given as TRBD1 or TRBD2 (6 bases each). CDR3 length: 14 amino acids. The V gene's germline CDR1 is GTSNPN and CDR2 SVGIG (reference sequence). The V end was cut by 7 bases, the J end by 3 bases, with 18 bases between. The full variable domain, completed using reference TRBV30 and TRBJ2-5, is SQTIHQWPATLVQPVGSPLSLECTVEGTSNPNLYWYRQAAGRGLQLLFYSVGIGQISSEVPQNLSASRPQDRQFILSSKKLLLSDSGFYLCASLPGGPEETQYFGPGTRLLVL.

This clonotype has at least ten counts. J is TRBJ2-7 and V is TRBV20-1; TRBD1 matches at 9 bases. Germline V lookup: CDR1 DFQATT, CDR2 SNEGSKA (reference sequence). V shed 4 bases, J shed 3 bases, and the junction held 1 base outside the gene matches. This CDR3 has 12 amino acids. The CDR3 DNA reads TGCAGTGCTACGGACAGGGGCTACGAGCAGTACTTC. Its protein product is CSATDRGYEQYF.

The table lists this clonotype with many counts. The chain has TRBV7-9 and TRBJ1-6; 10 nucleotides align to TRBD1. V was pared by 0 bases and J by 9 bases, with 5 bases of the junction left unmatched. This CDR3 contains 16 residues. Germline CDR1 SEHNR, CDR2 FQNEAQ (reference sequence). The CDR3 nucleotides are TGTGCCAGCAGCTTAGCCGCGACAGGGGGCGGTTCACCCCTCCACTTT. This encodes CASSLAATGGGSPLHF.

This clonotype was seen ten or more times. V is TRBV28 and J is TRBJ2-7; D is uncertain. This CDR3 contains 12 residues. Between the trimmed V and J ends, which lost 5 bases and 2 bases, there was a span of 7 bases. Germline assignment: CDR1 MDHEN and CDR2 SYDVKM. The CDR3 DNA reads as TGTGCCAGCAGTGCGGTTACCTACGAGCAGTACTTC. Translating gives CASSAVTYEQYF.

Ten or more counts support this clonotype. This chain uses TRBV20-1 with TRBJ1-3; TRBD1 is a possible D gene (5 bases). The germline V gene has CDR1 DFQATT and CDR2 SNEGSKA (reference sequence). Trimming stripped 5 bases from V and 0 bases from J, with 11 bases between. The CDR3 covers 14 residues. Here the CDR3 reads CSAWDGDSGNTIYF. DNA of the CDR3: TGCAGTGCTTGGGACGGGGACTCTGGAAACACCATATATTTT.

This clonotype was counted ten times or more. The chain recombines TRBV5-1 with TRBJ2-7; 7 bases match TRBD2. The germline V gene has CDR1 SGHRS and CDR2 YFSETQ. The length of the CDR3 is 14 residues. V trimming: 4 bases; J trimming: 3 bases; junction bases outside the gene matches: 7. CDR3 region: CASSQAGVDYEQYF. CDR3 in DNA: TGCGCCAGCAGCCAGGCGGGGGTCGACTACGAGCAGTACTTC.

This clonotype was picked up a small number of times. The DNA of the CDR3 is TGTGCCAGCAGCCAGACTAGCGGGAGGGTCTACAATGAGCAGTTCTTC. Its protein product is CASSQTSGRVYNEQFF. The chain joins TRBV11-2 to TRBJ2-1; 14 bases map to TRBD2. With V trimmed by 5 bases and J by 3 bases, 3 bases remained unmatched. Looked up from germline, CDR1 is SGHAT and CDR2 is FQNNGV. This CDR3 comprises 16 residues.

This clonotype has a count of ten or more. The DNA of the CDR3 is TGTGCCAGCAGTCCCAGACAGGGGTTAGGGGAGACCCAGTACTTC. Translated, it gives CASSPRQGLGETQYF. The V call is TRBV12-3 or TRBV12-4, the J call TRBJ2-5, with 8 bases lining up with TRBD1. After removal of 5 bases from V and 5 bases from J, the junction contained 10 bases not matched to a gene. CDR3 size: 15 residues.

The chain links TRBV5-5 to TRBJ2-1, with unresolved D. The CDR3 contains 15 residues. The germline V gene has CDR1 SGHKS and CDR2 YYEKEE (reference sequence). V gave up 3 bases and J gave up 0 bases, with 10 bases separating them. The CDR3 DNA follows: TGTGCCAGCAGCTCGTCCTTAAGCTCCTACAATGAGCAGTTCTTC. It yields the protein CASSSSLSSYNEQFF.

There are many counts of this clonotype. The rearrangement joins TRBV20-1 to TRBJ2-7; D is unresolved. The germline gives CDR1 DFQATT, CDR2 SNEGSKA (reference sequence). V lost 3 bases and J lost 0, with 9 bases in between. The CDR3 is 13 amino acids. The DNA of the CDR3 is TGCAGTGCTAGTTTGCCAGTCTCCTACGAGCAGTACTTC. The encoded protein is CSASLPVSYEQYF.

This clonotype has a count of ten or more. J is TRBJ2-7 and V is TRBV20-1, with 10 bases fitting TRBD2. The germline V gene encodes CDR1 DFQATT and CDR2 SNEGSKA (reference sequence). V gave up 0 bases and J gave up 2 bases; unmatched junction bases: 7. This CDR3 is 16 amino acids long. The CDR3 region is CSARDGAGGPPYEQYF. The CDR3 DNA reads TGCAGTGCTAGAGATGGAGCGGGAGGGCCCCCCTACGAGCAGTACTTC.

Ten or more counts support this clonotype. CDR3 DNA sequence: TGTGCCAGCAGCTTGATAGGGAGCTATGGCTACACCTTC. Amino acid sequence: CASSLIGSYGYTF. This chain connects TRBV5-5 to TRBJ1-2; D call uncertain. Germline V gives CDR1 SGHKS, CDR2 YYEKEE (reference sequence). V lost 1 base and J lost 4, with 8 bases in between. This CDR3 spans 13 amino acids.

This clonotype showed up many times. The rearrangement uses TRBV5-1 and TRBJ1-4; 8 bases agree with TRBD1. The CDR3 totals 13 residues. The V and J ends lost 5 bases and 8 bases, in that order; junction bases with no gene match: 5. The germline V gene encodes CDR1 SGHRS and CDR2 YFSETQ. CDR3 in amino acids: CASRGQVGEKLFF. CDR3 coding DNA: TGCGCCAGCAGGGGACAGGTCGGCGAAAAACTGTTTTTT.

This clonotype was observed many times. This sequence joins TRBV4-2 and TRBJ2-2; 10 nucleotides agree with TRBD1. Germline values: CDR1 LGHNA, CDR2 YNFKEQ. The CDR3 contains 17 residues. The trim removed 0 bases at V and 7 bases at J, leaving 8 bases unmatched. CDR3 in amino acids: CASSQEKGQGKDGELFF. CDR3 coding DNA: TGTGCCAGCAGCCAAGAGAAGGGACAGGGGAAGGACGGGGAGCTGTTTTTT.

This clonotype was detected many times. The gene calls are TRBV12-3 or TRBV12-4 and TRBJ2-7; 7 bases map to TRBD2. This CDR3 comprises 15 residues. V shed 6 bases, J shed 2 bases, and the junction held 10 bases outside the gene matches. CDR3 nucleotides: TGTGCCAGCAGCACCTCGTGGGGGGGAACCTACGAGCAGTACTTC. Translated: CASSTSWGGTYEQYF.

This clonotype was recorded a few times. This sequence joins TRBV6-5 and TRBJ1-1, with D tentatively TRBD1 (6 bases). This CDR3 comprises 13 residues. Per the germline V gene, CDR1 is MNHEY and CDR2 is SVGAGI. The V and J ends lost 6 bases and 7 bases respectively, with 15 bases between them. The CDR3 coding sequence is TGTGCCAGCAGGGAACAAGGGGGAGTTGAAGCTTTCTTT. Protein: CASREQGGVEAFF.

This clonotype was found many times. The rearrangement uses TRBV20-1 and TRBJ2-3; D gene unclear. The germline gives CDR1 DFQATT, CDR2 SNEGSKA (reference sequence). V gave up 1 base and J gave up 4 bases, with 15 bases separating them. The CDR3 spans 15 residues. The CDR3 reads CSARVLLLSSDTQYF. CDR3 DNA sequence: TGCAGTGCTAGAGTCCTCTTACTATCCTCAGATACGCAGTATTTT.

This clonotype was recorded at least ten times. The V call is TRBV20-1, the J call TRBJ2-7; 10 nucleotides match TRBD1. The CDR3 is made up of 14 amino acids. The V segment lost 6 bases and the J segment 3 bases; nucleotides outside the gene matches: 8. Germline assignment: CDR1 DFQATT and CDR2 SNEGSKA (reference sequence). CDR3 in amino acids: CSALYRDRGYEQYF. DNA of the CDR3: TGCAGTGCCCTTTACCGGGACAGGGGCTACGAGCAGTACTTC.

This clonotype occurred many times. V gene TRBV18 combines with J gene TRBJ1-1, with D possibly being TRBD1 (5 bases). V lost 3 bases, J lost 7 bases, and 12 bases lay in between. The CDR3 length is 13 residues. Germline CDR1 KGHSH, CDR2 LQKENI. The CDR3: CASSPAREGEAFF. Written as DNA, the CDR3 is TGTGCCAGCTCACCCGCCAGGGAAGGTGAAGCTTTCTTT.

This clonotype was counted at least ten times. The J gene is TRBJ1-6, the V gene TRBV20-1; 9 bases align to TRBD1. The CDR3 totals 14 residues. Germline assignment: CDR1 DFQATT and CDR2 SNEGSKA (reference sequence). V gave up 4 bases and J gave up 11 bases; unmatched junction bases: 9. CDR3 in DNA: TGCAGTGCTAAACCGGGACAGGGCCAACCACCCCTCCACTTT. Protein: CSAKPGQGQPPLHF.

There are many counts of this clonotype. This chain uses TRBV27 with TRBJ1-1; D may be TRBD1 (6 bases). V dropped 6 bases and J dropped 1 base, with 15 bases sitting between them. The CDR3 is made up of 15 amino acids. Germline V gives CDR1 MNHEY, CDR2 SMNVEV (reference sequence). CDR3 protein: CASRSYGGGNTEAFF. The CDR3 nucleotides are TGTGCCAGCAGATCTTATGGAGGGGGGAACACTGAAGCTTTCTTT.

At least ten counts were recorded for this clonotype. V is TRBV3-1 and J is TRBJ1-5; D is unclear. Germline V lookup: CDR1 LGHDT, CDR2 YNNKEL (reference sequence). This CDR3 spans 14 amino acids. V gave up 2 bases and J gave up 3 bases, with 8 bases separating them. Written as DNA, the CDR3 is TGTGCCAGCAGCCAACAAGCGGACAATCAGCCCCAGCATTTT. Its protein is CASSQQADNQPQHF. The full variable domain, completed using reference TRBV3-1 and TRBJ1-5, is DTAVSQTPKYLVTQMGNDKSIKCEQNLGHDTMYWYKQDSKKFLKIMFSYNNKELIINETVPNRFSPKSPDKAHLNLHINSLELGDSAVYFCASSQQADNQPQHFGDGTRLSIL.

This clonotype has ten or more counts. This chain links TRBV5-6 with TRBJ1-1; a possible D gene is TRBD1 (5 bases). CDR3 length: 14 residues. Trimming took off 0 bases at V and 4 bases at J, with 10 bases between the two ends. CDR1 is SGHDT and CDR2 is YYEEEE in the germline V gene. CDR3 region: CASSLVWGSTEAFF. CDR3 bases: TGTGCCAGCAGCTTGGTGTGGGGCTCCACTGAAGCTTTCTTT.

In its sample, this clonotype was seen many times. This sequence joins TRBV9 and TRBJ2-3; maybe TRBD2 (6 bases). There are 15 residues in the CDR3. Trimming removed 4 bases at V and 5 bases at J, with 17 bases between. Germline CDR1 SGDLS, CDR2 YYNGEE. CDR3 loop: CASSPLIGGKDTQYF. CDR3 DNA sequence: TGTGCCAGCAGCCCCCTGATTGGGGGGAAAGATACGCAGTATTTT.